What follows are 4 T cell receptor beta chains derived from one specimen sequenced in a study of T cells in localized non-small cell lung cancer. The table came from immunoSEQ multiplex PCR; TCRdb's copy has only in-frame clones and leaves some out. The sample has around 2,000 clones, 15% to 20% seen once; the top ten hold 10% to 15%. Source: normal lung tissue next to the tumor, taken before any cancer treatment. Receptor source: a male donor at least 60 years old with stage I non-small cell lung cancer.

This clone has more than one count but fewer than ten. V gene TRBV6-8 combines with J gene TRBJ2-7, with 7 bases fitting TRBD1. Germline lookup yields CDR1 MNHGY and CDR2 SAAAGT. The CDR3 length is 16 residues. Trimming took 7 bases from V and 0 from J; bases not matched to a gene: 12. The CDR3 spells CASIPIPGQSSYEQYF. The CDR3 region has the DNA TGTGCCAGCATACCAATACCGGGACAGAGCTCCTACGAGCAGTACTTC.

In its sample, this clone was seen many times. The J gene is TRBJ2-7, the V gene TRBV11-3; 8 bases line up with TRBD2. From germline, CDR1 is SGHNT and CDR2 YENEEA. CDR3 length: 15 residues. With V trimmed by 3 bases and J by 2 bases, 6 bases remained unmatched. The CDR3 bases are TGTGCCAGCAGCTTGGGCGTTAGCGGGGCCTACGAGCAGTACTTC. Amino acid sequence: CASSLGVSGAYEQYF.

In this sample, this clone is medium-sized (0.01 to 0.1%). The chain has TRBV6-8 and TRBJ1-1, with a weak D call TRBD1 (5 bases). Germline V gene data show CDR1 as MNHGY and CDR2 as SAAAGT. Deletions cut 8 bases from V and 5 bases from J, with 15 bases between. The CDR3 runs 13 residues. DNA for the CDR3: TGTGCCAGCCGACTACTAGGGGAAACTGAAGCTTTCTTT. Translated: CASRLLGETEAFF.

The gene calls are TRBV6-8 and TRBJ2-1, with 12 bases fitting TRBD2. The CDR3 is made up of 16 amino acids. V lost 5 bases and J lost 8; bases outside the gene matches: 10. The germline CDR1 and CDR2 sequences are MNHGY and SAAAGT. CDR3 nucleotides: TGTGCCAGCAGTGACAGCCCTAGCGGGAGGGCGTATGAGCAGTTCTTC. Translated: CASSDSPSGRAYEQFF.